This T cell receptor (beta chain) is from a study of T-cell reconstitution after alpha-beta-depleted transplantation in children. This clonotype was observed a few times. The junction had 3 bases not matched to a gene; V was cut back by 2 bases and J by 6 bases. Per the germline V gene, CDR1 is MNHEY and CDR2 is SVGAGI. The CDR3 runs 13 residues. The library targeted TCRbeta and was prepared with unique molecular identifiers. TCRdb itself ran the PCR reads through MiXCR, one entry per CDR3 protein. The sample lists more than 450,000 distinct CDR3 sequences; around 16% were seen once. The origin of this receptor is a human donor who donated a stem cell graft to a child with acute lymphoblastic leukemia. Sequencing was performed on PBMCs from the stem cell graft donor, taken from the stem cell graft. V gene TRBV6-5 combines with J gene TRBJ2-7, with 8 bases fitting TRBD1. The CDR3 spells CASSYDRGSEQYF. For the CDR3, the DNA is TGTGCCAGCAGTTACGACAGGGGCTCCGAGCAGTACTTC.